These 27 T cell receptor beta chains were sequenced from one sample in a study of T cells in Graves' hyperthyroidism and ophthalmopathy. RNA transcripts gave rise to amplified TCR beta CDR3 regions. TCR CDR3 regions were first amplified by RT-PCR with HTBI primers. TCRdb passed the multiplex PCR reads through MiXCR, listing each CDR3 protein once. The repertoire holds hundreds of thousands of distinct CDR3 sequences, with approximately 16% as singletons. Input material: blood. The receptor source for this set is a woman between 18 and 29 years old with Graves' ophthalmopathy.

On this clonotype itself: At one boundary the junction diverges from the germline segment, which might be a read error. The CDR3 bases are TGTGACAGCAGCCAAGCCAGGGGACGTGAGGCTTTCTTT. Its translation is CDSSQARGREAFF. The chain joins TRBV3-1 to TRBJ1-1, with D perhaps matching TRBD1 (6 bases). Germline lookup yields CDR1 LGHDT and CDR2 YNNKEL (reference sequence). The CDR3 is 13 residues long.

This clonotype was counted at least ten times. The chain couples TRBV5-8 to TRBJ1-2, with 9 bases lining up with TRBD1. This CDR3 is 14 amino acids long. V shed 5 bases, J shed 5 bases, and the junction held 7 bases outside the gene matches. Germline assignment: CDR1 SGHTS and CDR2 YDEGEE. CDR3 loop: CASSPDRGGYGYTF. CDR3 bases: TGTGCCAGCAGTCCGGACAGGGGAGGGTATGGCTACACCTTC.

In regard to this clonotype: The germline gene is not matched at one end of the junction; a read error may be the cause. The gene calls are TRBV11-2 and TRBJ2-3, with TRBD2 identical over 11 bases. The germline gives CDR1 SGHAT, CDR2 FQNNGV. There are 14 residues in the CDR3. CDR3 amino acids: CASGLAGGGNTQYF. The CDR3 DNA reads TGTGCCAGCGGCTTAGCGGGGGGGGGGAATACGCAGTATTTT.

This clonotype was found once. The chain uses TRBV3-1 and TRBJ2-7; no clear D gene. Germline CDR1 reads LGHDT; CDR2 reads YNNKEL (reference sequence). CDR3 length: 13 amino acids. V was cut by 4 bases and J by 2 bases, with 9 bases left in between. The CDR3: CASSPASPYEQYF. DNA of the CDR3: TGTGCCAGCAGCCCGGCTTCCCCCTACGAGCAGTACTTC.

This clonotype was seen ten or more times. CDR3 in DNA: TGTGCCAGCAGTTTCGCGGGGTACTACAATGAGCAGTTCTTC. It specifies CASSFAGYYNEQFF. The rearrangement links TRBV12-3 or TRBV12-4 to TRBJ2-1; possible D gene TRBD2, 6 bases. CDR3 length: 14 residues. V lost 3 bases and J lost 3, with 9 bases in between.

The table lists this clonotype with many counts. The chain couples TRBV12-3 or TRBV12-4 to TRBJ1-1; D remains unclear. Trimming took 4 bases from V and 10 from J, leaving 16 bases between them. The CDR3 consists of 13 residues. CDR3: CASSSGPFAGAFF. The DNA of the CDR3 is TGTGCCAGCAGTTCCGGGCCCTTCGCGGGAGCTTTCTTT.

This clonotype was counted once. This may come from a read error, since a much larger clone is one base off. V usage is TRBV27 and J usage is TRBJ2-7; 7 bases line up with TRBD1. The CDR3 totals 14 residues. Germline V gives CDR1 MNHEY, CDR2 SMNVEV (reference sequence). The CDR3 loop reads CASRVDRTSHEQYF. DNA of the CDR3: TGTGCCAGCAGGGTGGACAGGACCTCCCACGAGCAGTACTTC.

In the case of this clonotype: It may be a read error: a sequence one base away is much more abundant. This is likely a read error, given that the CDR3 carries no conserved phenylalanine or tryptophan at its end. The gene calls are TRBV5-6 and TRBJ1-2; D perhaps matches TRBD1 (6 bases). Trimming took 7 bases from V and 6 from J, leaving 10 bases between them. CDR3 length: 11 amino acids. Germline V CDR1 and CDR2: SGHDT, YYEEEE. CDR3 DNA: TGTGCCAGCGGTCAGGGGAATGGCTACACCCTC. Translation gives CASGQGNGYTL.

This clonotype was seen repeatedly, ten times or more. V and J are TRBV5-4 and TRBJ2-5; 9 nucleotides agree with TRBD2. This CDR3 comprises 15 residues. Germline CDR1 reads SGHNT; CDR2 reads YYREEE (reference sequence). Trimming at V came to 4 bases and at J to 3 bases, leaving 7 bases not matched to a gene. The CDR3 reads CASSPVASGEETQYF. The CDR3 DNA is TGTGCCAGCAGCCCGGTGGCTAGCGGGGAAGAGACCCAGTACTTC.

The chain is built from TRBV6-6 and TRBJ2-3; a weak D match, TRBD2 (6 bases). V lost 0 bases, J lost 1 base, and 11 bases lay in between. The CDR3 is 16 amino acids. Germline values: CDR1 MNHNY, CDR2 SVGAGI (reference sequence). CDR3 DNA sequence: TGTGCCAGCAGTTACTCGATGGGACTCGGCACAGATACGCAGTATTTT. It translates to CASSYSMGLGTDTQYF.

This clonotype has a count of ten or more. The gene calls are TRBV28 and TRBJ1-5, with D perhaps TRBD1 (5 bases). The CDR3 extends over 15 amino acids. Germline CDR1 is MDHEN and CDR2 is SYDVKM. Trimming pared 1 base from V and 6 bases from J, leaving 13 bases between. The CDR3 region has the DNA TGTGCCAGCAGTTTATCTTGGGGGTTGAGTCAGCCCCAGCATTTT. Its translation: CASSLSWGLSQPQHF.

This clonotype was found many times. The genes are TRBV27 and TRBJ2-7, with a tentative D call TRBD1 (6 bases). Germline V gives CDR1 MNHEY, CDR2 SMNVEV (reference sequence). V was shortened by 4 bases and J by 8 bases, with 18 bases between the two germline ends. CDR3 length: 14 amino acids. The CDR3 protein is CASSSRDNRQQQYF. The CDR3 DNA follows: TGTGCCAGCAGTTCCCGGGACAATCGCCAGCAGCAGTACTTC.

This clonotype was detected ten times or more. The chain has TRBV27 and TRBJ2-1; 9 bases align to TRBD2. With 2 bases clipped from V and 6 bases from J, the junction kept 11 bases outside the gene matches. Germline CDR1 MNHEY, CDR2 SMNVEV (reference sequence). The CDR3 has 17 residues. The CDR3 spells CASSLAGPGGRGNEQFF. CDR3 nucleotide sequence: TGTGCCAGCAGTTTAGCGGGACCGGGCGGGAGGGGCAATGAGCAGTTCTTC.

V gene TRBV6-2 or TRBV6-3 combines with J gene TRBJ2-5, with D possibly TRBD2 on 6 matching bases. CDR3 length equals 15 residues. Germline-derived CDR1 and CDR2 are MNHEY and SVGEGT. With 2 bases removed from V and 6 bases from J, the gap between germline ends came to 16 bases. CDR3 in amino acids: CASSYVRLGMKTQYF. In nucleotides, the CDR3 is TGTGCCAGCAGTTACGTGAGACTAGGGATGAAGACCCAGTACTTC.

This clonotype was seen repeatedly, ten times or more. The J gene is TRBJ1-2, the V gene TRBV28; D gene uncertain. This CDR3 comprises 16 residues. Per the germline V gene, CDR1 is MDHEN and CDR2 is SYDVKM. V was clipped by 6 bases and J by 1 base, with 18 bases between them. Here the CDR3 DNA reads TGTGCCAGCAGCCCACGTTCCGGGCTACTTAACTATGGCTACACCTTC. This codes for CASSPRSGLLNYGYTF.

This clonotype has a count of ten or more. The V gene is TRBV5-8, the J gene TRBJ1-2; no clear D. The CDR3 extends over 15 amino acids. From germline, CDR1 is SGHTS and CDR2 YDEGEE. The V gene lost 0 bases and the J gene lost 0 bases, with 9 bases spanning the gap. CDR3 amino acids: CASSLVGLTNYGYTF. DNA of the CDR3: TGTGCCAGCAGCTTGGTTGGCCTGACTAACTATGGCTACACCTTC.

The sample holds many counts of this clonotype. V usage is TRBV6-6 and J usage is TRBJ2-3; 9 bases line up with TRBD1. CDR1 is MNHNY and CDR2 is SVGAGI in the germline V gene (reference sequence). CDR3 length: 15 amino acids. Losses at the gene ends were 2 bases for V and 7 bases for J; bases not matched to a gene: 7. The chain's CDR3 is CASSYGGQGRNTQYF. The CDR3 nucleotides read TGTGCCAGCAGTTACGGAGGACAGGGGCGAAATACGCAGTATTTT.

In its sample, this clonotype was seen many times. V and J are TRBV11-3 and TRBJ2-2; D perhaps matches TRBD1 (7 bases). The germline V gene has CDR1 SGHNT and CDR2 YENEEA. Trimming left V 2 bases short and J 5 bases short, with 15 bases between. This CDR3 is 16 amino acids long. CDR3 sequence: CASSLRSGGGTGELFF. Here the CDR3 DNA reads TGTGCCAGCAGCTTACGGTCAGGGGGAGGAACCGGGGAGCTGTTTTTT.

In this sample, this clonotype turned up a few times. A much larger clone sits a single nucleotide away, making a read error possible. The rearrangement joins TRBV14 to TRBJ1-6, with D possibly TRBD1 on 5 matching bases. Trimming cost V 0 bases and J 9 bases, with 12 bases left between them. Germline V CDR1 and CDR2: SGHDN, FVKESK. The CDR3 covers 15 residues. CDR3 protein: CASSQDQMRGSPLHF. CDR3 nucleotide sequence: TGTGCCAGCAGCCAAGACCAGATGAGGGGTTCACCCCTCCACTTT.

This chain's CDR3 is CASSQGGTGRDEQFF. For the CDR3, the DNA is TGTGCCAGCAGCCAAGGGGGGACTGGGAGGGATGAGCAGTTCTTC. J is TRBJ2-1 and V is TRBV4-2; 7 bases are shared with TRBD2. The CDR3 sequence is 15 residues long. V lost 1 base to trimming and J lost 8 bases; unmatched junction nucleotides: 8. CDR1 and CDR2 (germline): LGHNA, YNFKEQ.

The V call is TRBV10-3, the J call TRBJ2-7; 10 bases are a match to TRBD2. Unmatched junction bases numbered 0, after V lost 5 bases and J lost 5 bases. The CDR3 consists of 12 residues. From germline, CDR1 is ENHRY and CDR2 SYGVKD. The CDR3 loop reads CAISSGGDEQYF. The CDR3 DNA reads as TGTGCCATCAGTAGCGGGGGGGACGAGCAGTACTTC.

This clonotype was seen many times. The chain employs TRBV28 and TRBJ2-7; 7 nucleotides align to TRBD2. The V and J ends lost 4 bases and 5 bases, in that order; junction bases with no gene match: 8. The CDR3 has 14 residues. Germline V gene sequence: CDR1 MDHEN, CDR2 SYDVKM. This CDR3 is CASSSTSVSHEQYF. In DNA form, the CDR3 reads TGTGCCAGCAGTTCCACTAGCGTGTCCCACGAGCAGTACTTC.

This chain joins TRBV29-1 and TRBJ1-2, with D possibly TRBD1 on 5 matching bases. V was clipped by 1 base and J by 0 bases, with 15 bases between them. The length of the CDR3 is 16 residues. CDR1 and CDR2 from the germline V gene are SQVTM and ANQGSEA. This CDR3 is CSVEVGFQGANYGYTF. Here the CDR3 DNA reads TGCAGCGTTGAAGTAGGGTTCCAGGGCGCTAACTATGGCTACACCTTC.

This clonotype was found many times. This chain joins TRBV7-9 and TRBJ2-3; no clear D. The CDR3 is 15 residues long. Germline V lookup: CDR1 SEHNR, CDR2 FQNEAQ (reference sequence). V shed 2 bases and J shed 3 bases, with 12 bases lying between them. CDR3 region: CASSLSVLATDTQYF. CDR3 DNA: TGTGCCAGCAGCTTAAGTGTCTTGGCGACAGATACGCAGTATTTT.

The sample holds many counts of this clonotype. In DNA, the CDR3 is TGTGCCAGCTCCCAGGCCAACGTAAACTATGGCTACACCTTC. Amino acid sequence: CASSQANVNYGYTF. V is TRBV18 and J is TRBJ1-2; D remains ambiguous. V dropped 6 bases and J dropped 2 bases, with 13 bases sitting between them. This CDR3 contains 14 residues. Germline V gene sequence: CDR1 KGHSH, CDR2 LQKENI.

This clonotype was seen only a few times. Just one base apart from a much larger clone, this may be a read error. CDR3 in amino acids: CASSPTDWLDNEQFF. The CDR3 DNA sequence: TGTGCCAGCTCGCCTACCGACTGGCTGGACAATGAGCAGTTCTTC. The rearrangement uses TRBV18 and TRBJ2-1; D not resolved. The CDR3 covers 15 residues. Germline loops: CDR1 KGHSH, CDR2 LQKENI. Trimming removed 6 bases at V and 5 bases at J, with 17 bases between.

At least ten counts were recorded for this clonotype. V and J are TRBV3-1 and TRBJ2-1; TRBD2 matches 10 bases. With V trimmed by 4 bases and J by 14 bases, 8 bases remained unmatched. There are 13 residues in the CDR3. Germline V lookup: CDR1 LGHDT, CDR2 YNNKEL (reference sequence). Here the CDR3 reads CASSLRLAGREFF. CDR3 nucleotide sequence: TGTGCCAGCAGCCTCCGACTAGCGGGTCGGGAGTTCTTC.